This T cell receptor beta chain originates from a study of blood T cell repertoires in COVID-19. The overall study: COVID-19 samples from acute and convalescent phases originated in the United States, Italy and Spain. PBMCs, B-cell-depleted T cells, or T cells provided the cDNA or gDNA that made up the material.

The Seattle site enrolled patients during active infection and followed them longitudinally. This CDR3 spans 13 amino acids. The V end was cut by 6 bases, the J end by 3 bases, with 12 bases between. Germline CDR1 reads SGHRS; CDR2 reads YFSETQ. The method was immunoSEQ multiplex PCR; TCRdb's version includes in-frame clones alone and lacks a portion of them. The sample has around 220,000 clones; approximately 80% are singletons. V and J are TRBV5-1 and TRBJ2-5, with a possible D match to TRBD2 (5 bases). Sequenced sample: peripheral blood. The clonotype originates from a woman older than 75 with COVID-19, enrolled during active disease. The CDR3 DNA reads TGCGCCAGCATGAGGGCGAGGGAAGAGACCCAGTACTTC. Its protein product is CASMRAREETQYF.